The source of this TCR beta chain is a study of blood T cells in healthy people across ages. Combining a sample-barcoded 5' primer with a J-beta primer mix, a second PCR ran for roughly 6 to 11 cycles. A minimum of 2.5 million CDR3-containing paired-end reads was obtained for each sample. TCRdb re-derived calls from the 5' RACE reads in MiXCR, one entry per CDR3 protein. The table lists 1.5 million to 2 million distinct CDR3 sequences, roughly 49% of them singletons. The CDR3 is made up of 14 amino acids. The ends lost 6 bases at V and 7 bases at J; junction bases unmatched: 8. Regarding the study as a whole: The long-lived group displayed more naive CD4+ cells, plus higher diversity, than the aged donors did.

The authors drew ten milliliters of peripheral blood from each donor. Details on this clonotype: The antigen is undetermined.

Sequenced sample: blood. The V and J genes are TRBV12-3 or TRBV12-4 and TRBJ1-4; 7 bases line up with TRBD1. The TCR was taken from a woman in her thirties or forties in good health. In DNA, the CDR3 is TGTGCCAGCAGAGGGACAGCAAGAGGTGAAAAACTGTTTTTT. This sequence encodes CASRGTARGEKLFF.